This T cell receptor beta chain was sequenced during a study of shared clonotypes between healthy human individuals. General study findings and limits: The study found lower generation probabilities in non-shared clonotypes than in those shared by all four donors.

Comment on this clone: The target antigen is unknown.

Positive CCR7 selection of CD45RO-negative cells yielded the naive CD8 cells, and terminally differentiated effector memory CD45RA+ cells were excluded. Measured with immunoSEQ multiplex PCR; TCRdb has only the in-frame clones, and not every one. The table lists 630,000 or so clones, 95% to 98% of them singletons. The TCR sequence derives from a man younger than 40 in good health. Specimen: naive CD8+ T cells sorted from blood.

CDR3 protein: CASSLFGQGGEKLFF. CDR3 bases: TGTGCCAGCAGTTTATTCGGGCAGGGGGGTGAAAAACTGTTTTTT. The genes are TRBV27 and TRBJ1-4, with TRBD1 matching 7 bases. The CDR3 runs to 15 residues. V was pared by 1 base and J by 7 bases, with 6 bases of the junction left unmatched. Per the germline V gene, CDR1 is MNHEY and CDR2 is SMNVEV (reference sequence).